A single sample is the source of the 21 T cell receptor beta chains below, sequenced in a study of identical twins. A single record per CDR3 protein comes from TCRdb applying MiXCR to the 5' RACE reads. This table holds hundreds of thousands of distinct CDR3 sequences, over 8.5% found once. A further study also used this sample, focusing on yellow fever vaccine responses in identical twins.

Sequencing input: PBMCs. The receptors here all came from a young woman in good health.

The rearrangement joins TRBV6-1 to TRBJ1-5; D possibly corresponds to TRBD1 (5 bases). Germline values: CDR1 MNHNS, CDR2 SASEGT. The CDR3 consists of 16 residues. V was clipped by 5 bases and J by 3 bases, with 17 bases between them. CDR3 nucleotide sequence: TGTGCCAGCAGTACACAAGGGGTTCCGTTCAATCAGCCCCAGCATTTT. Protein product: CASSTQGVPFNQPQHF.

This chain joins TRBV6-2 or TRBV6-3 and TRBJ1-2; D remains unclear. Germline assignment: CDR1 MNHEY and CDR2 SVGEGT. Trimming removed 6 bases at V and 5 bases at J, with 13 bases between. CDR3 length: 13 residues. The chain's CDR3 is CASRSTRPYGYTF. The DNA for the CDR3 is TGTGCCAGCAGATCGACAAGACCATATGGCTACACCTTC.

The sample holds a few counts of this clonotype. The J gene is TRBJ1-1, the V gene TRBV5-1, with D hard to call. The CDR3 runs to 16 residues. The V gene's germline CDR1 is SGHRS and CDR2 YFSETQ. V dropped 5 bases and J dropped 0 bases, with 17 bases sitting between them. CDR3: CASSSGRYPMNTEAFF. CDR3 nucleotides: TGCGCCAGCAGTAGCGGACGGTATCCCATGAACACTGAAGCTTTCTTT.

This clonotype was seen at least ten times. The chain links TRBV15 to TRBJ2-3; 7 bases fit TRBD2. CDR1 is LNHNV and CDR2 is YYDKDF in the germline V gene (reference sequence). The V segment lost 7 bases and the J segment 2 bases; nucleotides outside the gene matches: 15. This CDR3 has 17 amino acids. DNA of the CDR3: TGTGCCACCACCCTATCCCGACTAGCTCCTACCACAGATACGCAGTATTTT. Translation: CATTLSRLAPTTDTQYF.

This chain links TRBV3-1 with TRBJ1-1; perhaps TRBD1 as D (6 bases). V shed 5 bases and J shed 3 bases, with 13 bases lying between them. Germline CDR1 and CDR2: LGHDT and YNNKEL (reference sequence). The CDR3 has 14 residues. Here the CDR3 DNA reads TGTGCCAGCAGCTCCAAGACAGGCGACACTGAAGCTTTCTTT. Translation gives CASSSKTGDTEAFF.

There are a few counts of this clonotype. The chain joins TRBV2 to TRBJ2-2, with D perhaps TRBD2 (5 bases). V lost 8 bases and J lost 0, with 10 bases in between. The germline CDR1 and CDR2 sequences are SNHLY and FYNNEI. There are 14 residues in the CDR3. For the CDR3, the DNA is TGTGCCAGCCTCGGGCGGGCGAACACCGGGGAGCTGTTTTTT. This gives the protein CASLGRANTGELFF.

Ten or more counts support this clonotype. The V gene is TRBV12-3 or TRBV12-4, the J gene TRBJ2-2; D is unresolved. The V gene lost 6 bases and the J gene lost 5 bases, with 7 bases spanning the gap. The CDR3 is 12 amino acids. The CDR3 sequence is CASRLFTGELFF. CDR3 nucleotide sequence: TGTGCCAGCAGGCTTTTTACCGGGGAGCTGTTTTTT.

Many counts were recorded for this clonotype. This sequence joins TRBV18 and TRBJ2-3; D is unclear. The germline V and J ends were trimmed by 1 base and 6 bases, with 8 bases remaining between them. The CDR3 totals 13 residues. Germline V gene sequence: CDR1 KGHSH, CDR2 LQKENI. Here the CDR3 reads CASSPLEGDTQYF. The CDR3 bases are TGTGCCAGCTCACCACTGGAAGGGGATACGCAGTATTTT.

This clonotype was counted many times. V is TRBV29-1 and J is TRBJ2-1; D might be TRBD1 or TRBD2, each matching 5 bases. Per the germline V gene, CDR1 is SQVTM and CDR2 is ANQGSEA. The CDR3 totals 13 residues. The V end was cut by 3 bases, the J end by 12 bases, with 18 bases between. Here the CDR3 DNA reads TGCAGCGTTGAGCCGGGGACCGTGCTTGGGCAGTTCTTC. Residues: CSVEPGTVLGQFF.

The chain has TRBV27 and TRBJ2-3, with 7 positions matching TRBD2. From germline, CDR1 is MNHEY and CDR2 SMNVEV (reference sequence). V lost 2 bases, J lost 4 bases, and 9 bases stayed unmatched. The CDR3 is 16 amino acids. In DNA, the CDR3 is TGTGCCAGCAGTTTACCACCGGGAGGAGTACCAGATACGCAGTATTTT. This codes for CASSLPPGGVPDTQYF.

This clonotype was detected only a few times. J is TRBJ2-1 and V is TRBV7-9; 8 bases are shared with TRBD2. CDR1 is SEHNR and CDR2 is FQNEAQ in the germline V gene (reference sequence). CDR3 length equals 15 residues. With V trimmed by 7 bases and J by 7 bases, 12 bases remained unmatched. The CDR3 region is CASTPSGGPRNEQFF. The CDR3 region has the DNA TGTGCCAGCACCCCTTCGGGGGGGCCCCGAAATGAGCAGTTCTTC. Together with reference TRBV7-9 and TRBJ2-1, the CDR3 gives the full variable domain: DTGVSQNPRHKITKRGQNVTFRCDPISEHNRLYWYRQTLGQGPEFLTYFQNEAQLEKSRLLSDRFSAERPKGSFSTLEIQRTEQGDSAMYLCASTPSGGPRNEQFFGPGTRLTVL.

In this sample, this clonotype turned up many times. This chain links TRBV29-1 with TRBJ2-3; 10 bases agree with TRBD2. J lost 5 bases, V lost 4 bases, and 9 bases had no gene match. Germline V gives CDR1 SQVTM, CDR2 ANQGSEA. This CDR3 region has 15 residues. CDR3: CSVVDGLAVIDTQYF. As DNA, the CDR3 is TGCAGCGTTGTCGACGGACTAGCGGTAATAGATACGCAGTATTTT.

This clonotype turned up a few times. The rearrangement joins TRBV12-3 or TRBV12-4 to TRBJ2-2; D gene unclear. V shed 4 bases and J shed 1 base, with 10 bases lying between them. This CDR3 is 15 amino acids long. The CDR3 nucleotides read TGTGCCAGCAGTTCCCAGCTGGGGAACACCGGGGAGCTGTTTTTT. Translation: CASSSQLGNTGELFF.

This clonotype occurred a few times. V usage is TRBV7-2 and J usage is TRBJ2-1, with 7 bases aligning to TRBD2. Trimming took 5 bases from V and 11 from J; bases not matched to a gene: 3. CDR1 is SGHTA, CDR2 FQGNSA, per germline. The length of the CDR3 is 11 residues. The CDR3 region is CASSRLAKQFF. The CDR3, as DNA: TGTGCCAGCAGCAGACTAGCCAAGCAGTTCTTC.

This clonotype was counted only a few times. This sequence joins TRBV11-1 and TRBJ2-3, with 7 bases fitting TRBD1. The germline CDR1 and CDR2 sequences are SGHAT and FQDESV (reference sequence). V gave up 3 bases and J gave up 8 bases; unmatched junction bases: 20. This CDR3 is 18 amino acids long. CDR3 region: CASSFGNAGTEAQGTQYF. In nucleotides, the CDR3 is TGTGCCAGCAGCTTCGGTAATGCCGGGACAGAGGCCCAGGGTACGCAGTATTTT.

This sequence joins TRBV3-1 and TRBJ2-7; TRBD1 might be the D (6 bases). The V gene's germline CDR1 is LGHDT and CDR2 YNNKEL (reference sequence). V was cut by 1 base and J by 4 bases, with 14 bases left in between. The CDR3 consists of 15 residues. CDR3 loop: CASSQVPRTDYEQYF. The CDR3 DNA reads TGTGCCAGCAGCCAAGTACCCCGGACAGATTACGAGCAGTACTTC.

This clonotype turned up a few times. This rearrangement joins TRBV3-1 to TRBJ2-5; D gene ambiguous. V was trimmed by 5 bases and J by 4 bases, leaving 8 bases between them. Germline CDR1 and CDR2: LGHDT and YNNKEL (reference sequence). The CDR3 is 12 residues long. This CDR3 is CASSFPRETQYF. The CDR3 DNA reads TGTGCCAGCAGCTTCCCCCGAGAGACCCAGTACTTC.

This clonotype was found many times. V usage is TRBV6-5 and J usage is TRBJ2-2, with D maybe TRBD2 (5 bases). CDR1 is MNHEY, CDR2 SVGAGI, per germline. The CDR3 sequence is 15 residues long. V lost 1 base and J lost 3, with 9 bases in between. CDR3 loop: CASSYFPADTGELFF. The CDR3, as DNA: TGTGCCAGCAGTTACTTCCCAGCGGACACCGGGGAGCTGTTTTTT.

For this clonotype: An end of the junction differs from the germline gene, which may be a read error. This rearrangement joins TRBV29-1 to TRBJ2-3; D not resolved. This CDR3 has 12 residues. Germline lookup yields CDR1 SQVTM and CDR2 ANQGSEA. CDR3 region: CSVEVPVDKLDF. The CDR3 DNA follows: TGCAGCGTTGAAGTCCCGGTGGATAAGCTGGATTTT.

This clonotype showed up just a few times. The rearrangement uses TRBV20-1 and TRBJ2-1; 15 bases align to TRBD2. The junction had 13 bases not matched to a gene; V was cut back by 0 bases and J by 4 bases. Germline CDR1 reads DFQATT; CDR2 reads SNEGSKA (reference sequence). This CDR3 spans 20 amino acids. The DNA for the CDR3 is TGCAGTGCTAGAGATGTTACCGGACTAGCGGGAGGGCCTCGGTACAATGAGCAGTTCTTC. Amino acid sequence: CSARDVTGLAGGPRYNEQFF.

This clonotype came up many times. CDR3 sequence reads: CASSRASGPSKTQYF. The CDR3 nucleotides are TGTGCCAGCAGCCGTGCCTCGGGGCCCTCGAAGACCCAGTACTTC. V gene TRBV28 combines with J gene TRBJ2-5; D possibly matches TRBD1 or TRBD2 (5 bases each). The CDR3 has 15 residues. Deletions cut 6 bases from V and 6 bases from J, with 20 bases between. The germline CDR1 and CDR2 sequences are MDHEN and SYDVKM. Together with reference TRBV28 and TRBJ2-5, the CDR3 gives the full variable domain: DVKVTQSSRYLVKRTGEKVFLECVQDMDHENMFWYRQDPGLGLRLIYFSYDVKMKEKGDIPEGYSVSREKKERFSLILESASTNQTSMYLCASSRASGPSKTQYFGPGTRLLVL.